This T cell receptor (beta chain) is from a study of regulatory dendritic cells for organ transplantation. The germline V gene has CDR1 SNHLY and CDR2 FYNNEI. This CDR3 spans 11 amino acids. V was clipped by 7 bases and J by 6 bases, with 10 bases between them. Repertoires were generated with immunoSEQ multiplex PCR, while TCRdb's copy carries only in-frame clones and drops some. The sample lists 30,000 to 40,000 clones; less than 90% were seen once. Memory T cells were CD45RO+, naive were CD45RA+, sorted by FACS. Overall study results and limits: Regulatory dendritic cells appeared to expand memory CD8+ clones less than mature ones. Memory T cells were less diverse than naive, with memory CD8+ most oligoclonal. Between individuals, the alloreactive memory CD8+ T cell pool differed considerably.

The table lists this clone with a few counts. Its specificity is not known. Sequencing used naive CD4+ T cells from blood. Subset denoted: CD45RA+ naive T cells. This TCR came from a human donor in good health. This chain joins TRBV2 and TRBJ2-7; D is tentatively TRBD1 or TRBD2 (6 bases each). The CDR3: CASTEGGEQYF. CDR3 bases: TGTGCCAGCACTGAGGGGGGCGAGCAGTACTTC.